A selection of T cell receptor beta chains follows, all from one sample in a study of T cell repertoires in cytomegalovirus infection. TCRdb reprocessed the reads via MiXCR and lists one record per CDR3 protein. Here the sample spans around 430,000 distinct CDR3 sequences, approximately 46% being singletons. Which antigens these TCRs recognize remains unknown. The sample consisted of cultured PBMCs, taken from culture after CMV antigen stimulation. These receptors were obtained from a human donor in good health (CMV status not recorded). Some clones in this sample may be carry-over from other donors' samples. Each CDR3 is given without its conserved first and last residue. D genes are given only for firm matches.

cdr3_aa: SAGLGGEVGEQY; j_call: TRBJ2-7; d_call: TRBD2; v_call: TRBV20-1
cdr3_aa: ASREKKTANTGELF; j_call: TRBJ2-2; d_call: NA; v_call: TRBV6-1
cdr3_aa: ASTTGGGREQF; j_call: TRBJ2-1; d_call: TRBD2; v_call: TRBV28
cdr3_aa: ASSWGTQY; j_call: TRBJ2-5; d_call: NA; v_call: TRBV7-2
cdr3_aa: ASSRTSGYSYNEQF; j_call: TRBJ2-1; d_call: TRBD2; v_call: TRBV6-6
cdr3_aa: ASRVTGSVTEAF; j_call: TRBJ1-1; d_call: NA; v_call: TRBV7-9
cdr3_aa: ASSATGGEKLF; j_call: TRBJ1-4; d_call: TRBD1; v_call: TRBV6-1
cdr3_aa: ASVAPSGSSYEQY; j_call: TRBJ2-7; d_call: TRBD2; v_call: TRBV7-9
cdr3_aa: ASSLGGTGENYGYT; j_call: TRBJ1-2; d_call: TRBD1; v_call: TRBV11-2
cdr3_aa: SARSPLAGPSYNEQF; j_call: TRBJ2-1; d_call: TRBD2; v_call: TRBV20-1
cdr3_aa: ATDPDREYSPLH; j_call: TRBJ1-6; d_call: TRBD1; v_call: TRBV10-3
cdr3_aa: ASSQEAPGAYTGELF; j_call: TRBJ2-2; d_call: NA; v_call: TRBV4-1
cdr3_aa: SARREGLTYEQY; j_call: TRBJ2-7; d_call: TRBD2; v_call: TRBV20-1
cdr3_aa: ASSPRNLNTGELF; j_call: TRBJ2-2; d_call: NA; v_call: TRBV5-1
cdr3_aa: ASSHSKTGRDEQY; j_call: TRBJ2-7; d_call: NA; v_call: TRBV7-6
cdr3_aa: ASSYSTALAYNSPLH; j_call: TRBJ1-6; d_call: NA; v_call: TRBV6-8
cdr3_aa: ASSLGDRVSQPQH; j_call: TRBJ1-5; d_call: TRBD1; v_call: TRBV7-8
cdr3_aa: ASSSHSRSRTGSSYNEQF; j_call: TRBJ2-1; d_call: TRBD1; v_call: TRBV28
cdr3_aa: ASSYATSGPQETQY; j_call: TRBJ2-5; d_call: TRBD2; v_call: TRBV6-2/TRBV6-3
cdr3_aa: ASSEAHGGRRAQETQY; j_call: TRBJ2-5; d_call: NA; v_call: TRBV6-1
cdr3_aa: ASSYGQVEQF; j_call: TRBJ2-1; d_call: NA; v_call: TRBV6-6
cdr3_aa: ASGDTRTEAF; j_call: TRBJ1-1; d_call: NA; v_call: TRBV12-3/TRBV12-4
cdr3_aa: ASSYGTSGAGELF; j_call: TRBJ2-2; d_call: TRBD2; v_call: TRBV6-2/TRBV6-3